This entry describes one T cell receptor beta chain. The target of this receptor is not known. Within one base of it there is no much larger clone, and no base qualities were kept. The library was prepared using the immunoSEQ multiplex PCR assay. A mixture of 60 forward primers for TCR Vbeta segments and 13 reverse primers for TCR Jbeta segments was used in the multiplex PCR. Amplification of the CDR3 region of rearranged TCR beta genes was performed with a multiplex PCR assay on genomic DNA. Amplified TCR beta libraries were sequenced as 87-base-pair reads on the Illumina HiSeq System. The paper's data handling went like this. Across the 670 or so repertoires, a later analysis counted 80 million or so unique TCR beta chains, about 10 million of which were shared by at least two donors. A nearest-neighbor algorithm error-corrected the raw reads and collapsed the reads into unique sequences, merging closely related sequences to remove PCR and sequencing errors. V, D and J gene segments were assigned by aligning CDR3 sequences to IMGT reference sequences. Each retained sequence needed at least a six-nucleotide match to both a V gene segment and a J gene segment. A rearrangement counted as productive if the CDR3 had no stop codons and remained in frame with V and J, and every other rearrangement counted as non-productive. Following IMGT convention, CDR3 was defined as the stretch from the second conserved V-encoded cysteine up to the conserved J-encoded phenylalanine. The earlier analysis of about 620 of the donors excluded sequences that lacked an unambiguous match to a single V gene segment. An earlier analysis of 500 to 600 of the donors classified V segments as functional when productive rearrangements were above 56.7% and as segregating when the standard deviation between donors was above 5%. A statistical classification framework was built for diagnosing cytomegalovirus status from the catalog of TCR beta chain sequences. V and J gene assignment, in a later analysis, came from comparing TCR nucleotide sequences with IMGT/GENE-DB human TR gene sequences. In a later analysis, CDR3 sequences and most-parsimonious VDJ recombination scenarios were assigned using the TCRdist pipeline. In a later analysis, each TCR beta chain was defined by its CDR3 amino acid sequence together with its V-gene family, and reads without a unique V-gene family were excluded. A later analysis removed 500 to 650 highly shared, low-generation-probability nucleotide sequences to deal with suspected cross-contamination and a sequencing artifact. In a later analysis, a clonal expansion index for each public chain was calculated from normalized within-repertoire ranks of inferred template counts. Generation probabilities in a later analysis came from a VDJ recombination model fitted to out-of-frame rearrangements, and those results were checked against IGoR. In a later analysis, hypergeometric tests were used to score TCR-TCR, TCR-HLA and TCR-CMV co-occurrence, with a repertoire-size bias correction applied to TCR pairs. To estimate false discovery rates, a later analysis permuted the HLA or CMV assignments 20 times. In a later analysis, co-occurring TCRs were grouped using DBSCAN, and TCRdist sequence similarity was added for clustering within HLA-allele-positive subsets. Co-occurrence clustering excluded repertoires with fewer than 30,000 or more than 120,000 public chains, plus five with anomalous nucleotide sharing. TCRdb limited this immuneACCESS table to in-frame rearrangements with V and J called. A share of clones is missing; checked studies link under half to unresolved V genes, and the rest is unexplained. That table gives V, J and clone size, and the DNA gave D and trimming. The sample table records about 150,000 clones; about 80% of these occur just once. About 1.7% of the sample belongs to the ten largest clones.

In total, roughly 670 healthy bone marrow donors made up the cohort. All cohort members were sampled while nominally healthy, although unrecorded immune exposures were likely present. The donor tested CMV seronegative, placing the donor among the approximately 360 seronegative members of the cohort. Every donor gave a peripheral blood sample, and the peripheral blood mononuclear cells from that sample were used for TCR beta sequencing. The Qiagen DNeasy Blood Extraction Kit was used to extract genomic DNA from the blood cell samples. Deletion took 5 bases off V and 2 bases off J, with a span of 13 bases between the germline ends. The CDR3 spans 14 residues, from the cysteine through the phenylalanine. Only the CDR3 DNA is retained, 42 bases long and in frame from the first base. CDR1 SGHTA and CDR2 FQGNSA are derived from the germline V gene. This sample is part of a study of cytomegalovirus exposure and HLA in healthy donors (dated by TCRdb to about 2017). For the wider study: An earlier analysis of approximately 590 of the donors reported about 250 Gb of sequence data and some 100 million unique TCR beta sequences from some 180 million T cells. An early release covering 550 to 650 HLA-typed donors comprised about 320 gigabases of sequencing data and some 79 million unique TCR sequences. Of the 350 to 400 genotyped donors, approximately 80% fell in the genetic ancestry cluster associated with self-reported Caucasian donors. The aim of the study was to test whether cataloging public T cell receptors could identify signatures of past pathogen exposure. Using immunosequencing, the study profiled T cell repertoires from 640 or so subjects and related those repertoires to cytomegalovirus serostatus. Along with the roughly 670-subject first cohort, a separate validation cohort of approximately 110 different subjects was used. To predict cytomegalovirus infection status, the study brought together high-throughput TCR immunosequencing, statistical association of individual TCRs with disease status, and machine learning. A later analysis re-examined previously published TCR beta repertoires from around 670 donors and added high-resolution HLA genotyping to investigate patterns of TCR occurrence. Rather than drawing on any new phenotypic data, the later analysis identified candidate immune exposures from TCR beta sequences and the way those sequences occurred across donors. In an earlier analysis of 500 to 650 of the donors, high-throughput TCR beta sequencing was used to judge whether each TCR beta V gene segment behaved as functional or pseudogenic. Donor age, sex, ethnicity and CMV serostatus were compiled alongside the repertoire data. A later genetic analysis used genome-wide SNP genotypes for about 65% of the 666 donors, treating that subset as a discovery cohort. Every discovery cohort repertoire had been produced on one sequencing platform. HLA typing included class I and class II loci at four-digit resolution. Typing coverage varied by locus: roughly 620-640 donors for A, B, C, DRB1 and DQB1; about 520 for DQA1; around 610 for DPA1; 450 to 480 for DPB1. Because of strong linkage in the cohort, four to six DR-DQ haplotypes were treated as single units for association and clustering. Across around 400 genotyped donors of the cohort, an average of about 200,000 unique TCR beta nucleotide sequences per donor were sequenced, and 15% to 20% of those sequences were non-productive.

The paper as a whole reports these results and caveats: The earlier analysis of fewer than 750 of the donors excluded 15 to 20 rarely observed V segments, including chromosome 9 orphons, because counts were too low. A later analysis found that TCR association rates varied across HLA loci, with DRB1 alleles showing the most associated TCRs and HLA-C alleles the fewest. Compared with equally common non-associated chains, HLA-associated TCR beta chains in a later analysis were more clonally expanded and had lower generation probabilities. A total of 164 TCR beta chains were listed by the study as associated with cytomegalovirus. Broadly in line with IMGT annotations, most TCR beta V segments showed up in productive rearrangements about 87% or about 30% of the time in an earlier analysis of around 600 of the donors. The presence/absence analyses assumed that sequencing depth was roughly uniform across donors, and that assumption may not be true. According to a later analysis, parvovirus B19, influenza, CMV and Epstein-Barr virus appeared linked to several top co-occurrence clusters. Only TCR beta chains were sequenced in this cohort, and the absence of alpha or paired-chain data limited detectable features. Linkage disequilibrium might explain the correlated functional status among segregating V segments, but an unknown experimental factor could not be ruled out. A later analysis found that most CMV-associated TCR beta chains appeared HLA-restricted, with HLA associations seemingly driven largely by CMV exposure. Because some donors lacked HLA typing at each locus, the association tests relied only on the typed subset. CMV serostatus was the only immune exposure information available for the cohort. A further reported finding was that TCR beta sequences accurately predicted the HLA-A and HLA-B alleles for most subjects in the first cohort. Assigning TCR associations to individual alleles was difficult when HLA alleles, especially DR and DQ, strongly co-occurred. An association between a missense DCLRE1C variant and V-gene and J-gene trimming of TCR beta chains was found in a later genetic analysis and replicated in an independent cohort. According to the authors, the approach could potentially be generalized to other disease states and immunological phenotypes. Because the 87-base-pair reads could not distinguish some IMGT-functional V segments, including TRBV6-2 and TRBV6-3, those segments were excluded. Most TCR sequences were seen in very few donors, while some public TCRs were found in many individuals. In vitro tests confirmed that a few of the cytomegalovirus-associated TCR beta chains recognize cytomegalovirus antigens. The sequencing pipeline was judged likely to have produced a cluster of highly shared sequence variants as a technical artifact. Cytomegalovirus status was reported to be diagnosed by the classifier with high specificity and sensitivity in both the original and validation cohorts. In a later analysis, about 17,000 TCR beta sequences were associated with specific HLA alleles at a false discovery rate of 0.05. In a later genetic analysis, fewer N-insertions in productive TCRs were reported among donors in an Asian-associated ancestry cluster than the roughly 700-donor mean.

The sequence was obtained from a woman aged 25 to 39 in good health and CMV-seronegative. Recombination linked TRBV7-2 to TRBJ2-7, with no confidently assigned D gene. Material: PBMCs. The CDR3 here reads CASSPVNSPYEQYF. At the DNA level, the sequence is TGTGCCAGCAGCCCCGTTAACAGTCCCTACGAGCAGTACTTC. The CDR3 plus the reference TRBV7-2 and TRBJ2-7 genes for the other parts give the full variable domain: GAGVSQSPSNKVTEKGKDVELRCDPISGHTALYWYRQSLGQGLEFLIYFQGNSAPDKSGLPSDRFSAERTGGSVSTLTIQRTQQEDSAVYLCASSPVNSPYEQYFGPGTRLTVT.